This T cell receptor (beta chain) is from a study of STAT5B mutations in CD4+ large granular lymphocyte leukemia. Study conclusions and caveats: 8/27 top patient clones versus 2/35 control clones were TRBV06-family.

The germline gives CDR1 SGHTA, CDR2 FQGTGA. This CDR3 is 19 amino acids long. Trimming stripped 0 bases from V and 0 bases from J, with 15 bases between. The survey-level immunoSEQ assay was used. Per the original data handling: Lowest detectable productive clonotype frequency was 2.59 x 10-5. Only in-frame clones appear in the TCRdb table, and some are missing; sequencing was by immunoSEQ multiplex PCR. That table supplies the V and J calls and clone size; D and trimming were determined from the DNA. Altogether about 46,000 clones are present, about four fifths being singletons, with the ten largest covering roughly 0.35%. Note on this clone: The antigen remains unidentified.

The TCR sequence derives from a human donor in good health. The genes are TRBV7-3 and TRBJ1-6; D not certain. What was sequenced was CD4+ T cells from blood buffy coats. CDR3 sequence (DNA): TGTGCCAGCAGCTTAACTGGGCCAAGGATGAGCTCCTATAATTCACCCCTCCACTTT. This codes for CASSLTGPRMSSYNSPLHF.